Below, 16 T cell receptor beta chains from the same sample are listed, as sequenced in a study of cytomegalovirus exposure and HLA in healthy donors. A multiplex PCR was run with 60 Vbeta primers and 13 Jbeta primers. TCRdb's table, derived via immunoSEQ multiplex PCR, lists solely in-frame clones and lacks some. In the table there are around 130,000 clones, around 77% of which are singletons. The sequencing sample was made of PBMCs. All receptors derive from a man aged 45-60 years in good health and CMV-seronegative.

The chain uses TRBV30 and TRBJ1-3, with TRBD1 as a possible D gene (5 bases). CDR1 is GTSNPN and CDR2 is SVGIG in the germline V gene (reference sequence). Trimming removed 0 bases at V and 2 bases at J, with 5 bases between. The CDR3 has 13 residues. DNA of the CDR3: TGTGCCTGGAGTGTCAGGGCTGGAAACACCATATATTTT. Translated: CAWSVRAGNTIYF.

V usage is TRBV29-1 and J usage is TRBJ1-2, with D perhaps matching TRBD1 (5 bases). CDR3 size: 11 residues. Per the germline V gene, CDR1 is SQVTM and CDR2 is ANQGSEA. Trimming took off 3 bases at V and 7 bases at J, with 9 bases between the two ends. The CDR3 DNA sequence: TGCAGCGTTGATAACACAGGTGGCTACACCTTC. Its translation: CSVDNTGGYTF.

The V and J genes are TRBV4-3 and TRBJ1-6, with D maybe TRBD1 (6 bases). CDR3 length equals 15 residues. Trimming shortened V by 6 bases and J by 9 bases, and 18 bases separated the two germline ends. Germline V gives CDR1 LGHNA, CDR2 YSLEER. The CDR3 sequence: CASSRMQGQGSPLHF. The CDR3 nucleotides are TGCGCCAGCAGTCGAATGCAGGGGCAAGGTTCACCCCTCCACTTT.

CDR3 sequence: CASTTGTSGRSEQFF. The CDR3, as DNA: TGTGCCAGTACTACCGGGACTAGCGGGAGGAGTGAGCAGTTCTTC. The chain recombines TRBV19 with TRBJ2-1, with TRBD2 matching 15 bases. Trimming removed 7 bases from V and 9 bases from J; junction bases left unmatched: 7. This CDR3 contains 15 residues. Germline V gene lookup returns CDR1 LNHDA and CDR2 SQIVND (reference sequence).

In DNA form, the CDR3 reads TGTGCCAGCAGCTTAGATTGGAGTGAGCAGTACTTC. Its protein product is CASSLDWSEQYF. The rearrangement uses TRBV7-2 and TRBJ2-7; D is uncertain. The germline V gene encodes CDR1 SGHTA and CDR2 FQGNSA. Trimming left V 1 base short and J 7 bases short, with 8 bases between. This CDR3 has 12 residues.

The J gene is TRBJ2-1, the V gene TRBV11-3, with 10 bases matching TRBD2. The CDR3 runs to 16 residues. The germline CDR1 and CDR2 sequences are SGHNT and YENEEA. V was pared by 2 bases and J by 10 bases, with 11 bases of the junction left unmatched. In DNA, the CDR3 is TGTGCCAGCAGCTTACGCGGAGCGGGAGGGCCGAGCGAGCAGTTCTTC. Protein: CASSLRGAGGPSEQFF.

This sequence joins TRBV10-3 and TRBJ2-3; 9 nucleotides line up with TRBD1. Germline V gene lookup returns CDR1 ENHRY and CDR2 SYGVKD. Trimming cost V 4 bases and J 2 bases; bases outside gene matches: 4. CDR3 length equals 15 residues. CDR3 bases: TGTGCCATCAGTGGGGGACAGGGCCACACAGATACGCAGTATTTT. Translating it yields CAISGGQGHTDTQYF.

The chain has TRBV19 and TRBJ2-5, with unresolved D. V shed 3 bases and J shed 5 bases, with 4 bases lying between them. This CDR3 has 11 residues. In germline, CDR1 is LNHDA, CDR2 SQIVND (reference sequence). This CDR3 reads CASSMRETQYF. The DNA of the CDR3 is TGTGCCAGTAGTATGAGGGAGACCCAGTACTTC. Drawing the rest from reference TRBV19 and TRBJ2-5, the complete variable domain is DGGITQSPKYLFRKEGQNVTLSCEQNLNHDAMYWYRQDPGQGLRLIYYSQIVNDFQKGDIAEGYSVSREKKESFPLTVTSAQKNPTAFYLCASSMRETQYFGPGTRLLVL.

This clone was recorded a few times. The CDR3 region has the DNA TGTGCCAGCAGTCCTAGGACTGGGTCCAATGAGCAGTTCTTC. It codes for CASSPRTGSNEQFF. The gene calls are TRBV6-5 and TRBJ2-1, with a weak D call TRBD2 (5 bases). In germline, CDR1 is MNHEY, CDR2 SVGAGI. V gave up 5 bases and J gave up 6 bases, with 14 bases separating them. The CDR3 covers 14 residues.

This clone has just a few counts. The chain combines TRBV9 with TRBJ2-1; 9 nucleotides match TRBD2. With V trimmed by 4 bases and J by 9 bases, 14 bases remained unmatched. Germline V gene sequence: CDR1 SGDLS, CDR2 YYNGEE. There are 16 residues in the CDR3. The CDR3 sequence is CASSSPGLAGKSEQFF. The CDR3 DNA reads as TGTGCCAGCAGCTCACCCGGGCTAGCGGGAAAGTCTGAGCAGTTCTTC.

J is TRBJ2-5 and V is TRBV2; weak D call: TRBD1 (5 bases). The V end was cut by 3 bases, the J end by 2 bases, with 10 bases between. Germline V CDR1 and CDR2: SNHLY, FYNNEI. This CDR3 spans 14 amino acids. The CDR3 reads CASSEAGSQETQYF. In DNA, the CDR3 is TGTGCCAGCAGTGAGGCAGGGTCTCAAGAGACCCAGTACTTC.

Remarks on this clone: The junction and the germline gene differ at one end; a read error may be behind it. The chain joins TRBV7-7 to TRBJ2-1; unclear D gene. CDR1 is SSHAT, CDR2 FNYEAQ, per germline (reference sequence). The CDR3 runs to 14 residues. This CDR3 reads CASSLSAFTNEQFF. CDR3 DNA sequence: TGTGCTAGCAGCCTCAGCGCGTTTACGAATGAGCAGTTCTTC.

CDR3 DNA: TGTGCCAGCAGTACTACAGGGGGCTTTCTCACAGATACGCAGTATTTT. Translating it yields CASSTTGGFLTDTQYF. The chain employs TRBV6-6 and TRBJ2-3, with 9 bases identical to TRBD1. V trimming: 5 bases; J trimming: 2 bases; junction bases outside the gene matches: 8. The CDR3 is 16 amino acids. From germline, CDR1 is MNHNY and CDR2 SVGAGI (reference sequence).

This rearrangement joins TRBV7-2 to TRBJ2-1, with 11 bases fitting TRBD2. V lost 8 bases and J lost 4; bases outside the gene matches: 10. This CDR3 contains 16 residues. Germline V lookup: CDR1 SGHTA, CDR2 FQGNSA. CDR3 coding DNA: TGTGCCAGCGGACTTCCCGGGACTAGCGGATACAATGAGCAGTTCTTC. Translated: CASGLPGTSGYNEQFF.

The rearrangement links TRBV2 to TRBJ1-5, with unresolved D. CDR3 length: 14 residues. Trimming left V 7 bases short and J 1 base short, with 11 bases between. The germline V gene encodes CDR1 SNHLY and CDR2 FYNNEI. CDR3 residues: CASNREGSNQPQHF. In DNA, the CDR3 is TGTGCCAGCAACCGAGAGGGAAGCAATCAGCCCCAGCATTTT.

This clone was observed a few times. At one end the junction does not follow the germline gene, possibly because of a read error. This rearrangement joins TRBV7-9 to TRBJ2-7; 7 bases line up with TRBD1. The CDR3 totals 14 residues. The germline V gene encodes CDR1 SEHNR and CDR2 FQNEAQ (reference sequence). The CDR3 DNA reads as TGTTCCAGCAGCTTCCGGGACAGCTCCTACGAGCAGTACTTC. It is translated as CSSSFRDSSYEQYF. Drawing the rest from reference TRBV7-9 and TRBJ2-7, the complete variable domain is DTGVSQNPRHKITKRGQNVTFRCDPISEHNRLYWYRQTLGQGPEFLTYFQNEAQLEKSRLLSDRFSAERPKGSFSTLEIQRTEQGDSAMYLCSSSFRDSSYEQYFGPGTRLTVT.